Shown below are 6 T cell receptor beta chains from a single sample sequenced in a study of tumor-infiltrating lymphocytes in primary liver carcinoma. From 400 to 500 ng total RNA, TCR beta cDNA was generated with a primer in the constant region. Three nested multiplex PCR rounds, a slightly modified ARM-PCR method, built the TCR beta libraries. Investigators reported that the first two PCR rounds, at around 9 cycles each, used TRBV1-TRBV30 forward primers with a C-beta reverse primer. TCRdb reprocessed the multiplex PCR reads with MiXCR, giving one entry per CDR3 protein. The data contain 90,000 to 140,000 distinct CDR3 sequences, approximately 80% of them singletons. Co-extraction of both nucleic acids (RNA and DNA) used 20-30 mg of unsorted bulk tissue. Input material: liver tumor tissue from sampling region 3. Subset specified: tumor region T3, left-lateral pole. All receptors come from a man between 40 and 49 years old with primary liver carcinoma and hepatitis B virus infection.

The chain joins TRBV4-3 to TRBJ2-1; D remains unclear. V was cut by 10 bases and J by 4 bases, with 23 bases left in between. This CDR3 region has 16 residues. The germline CDR1 and CDR2 sequences are LGHNA and YSLEER. DNA of the CDR3: TGCGCCAACTGCCAAGATCCTTACTCAGAATACAATGAGCAGTTCTTC. Its translation is CANCQDPYSEYNEQFF.

Of note for this clonotype: Likely a read error: the CDR3 ends without its conserved phenylalanine or tryptophan. No DNA is shown, since the ends of the CDR3 on it are uncertain; the CDR3 is the one TCRdb lists. The chain uses TRBV6-1 and TRBJ2-6; the DNA was not used to check the table's D call, TRBD2. Per germline, CDR1 MNHNS and CDR2 SASEGT. The CDR3 contains 16 residues when both ends are counted. CDR3 in amino acids: CASSGLTGSGANVLAS.

About this clonotype itself: An end of the junction does not agree with germline; a read error may underlie this. The chain combines TRBV6-1 with TRBJ1-4; the D gene is possibly TRBD1 (5 bases). This CDR3 contains 14 residues. The germline V gene encodes CDR1 MNHNS and CDR2 SASEGT. In nucleotides, the CDR3 is TGTGCCAACAGTATAATGGACACTAATGAAGAACTGTTTTTT. Translated: CANSIMDTNEELFF.

This clonotype was counted once. Lacking the conserved final phenylalanine or tryptophan, this CDR3 likely reflects a read error. This rearrangement joins TRBV11-1 to TRBJ2-2; no clear D gene. Germline lookup yields CDR1 SGHAT and CDR2 FQDESV (reference sequence). The CDR3 totals 13 residues. The CDR3 DNA is TGTGCCGGCAGCTTTTGGGATACCGGGGAGCTGTTTTCT. This encodes CAGSFWDTGELFS.

Comment on this clonotype: Possible read error: a much larger clone is one base away. The CDR3 end shows no conserved phenylalanine or tryptophan, and so a read error is likely. The chain is built from TRBV12-3 or TRBV12-4 and TRBJ1-5; D unclear. The CDR3 contains 15 residues. CDR3 protein: CASSLNRGSNQTQHS. For the CDR3, the DNA is TGTGCCAGCAGTTTAAATCGGGGTAGCAATCAGACCCAGCATTCT.

The chain combines TRBV11-3 with TRBJ1-5, with TRBD1 as a possible D gene (5 bases). V lost 1 base, J lost 6 bases, and 13 bases lay in between. CDR1 is SGHNT and CDR2 is YENEEA in the germline V gene. The CDR3 is 15 amino acids. CDR3 amino acids: CASSLVLGVVQPQHF. DNA for the CDR3: TGTGCCAGCAGCTTAGTTTTGGGGGTGGTTCAGCCCCAGCATTTT.